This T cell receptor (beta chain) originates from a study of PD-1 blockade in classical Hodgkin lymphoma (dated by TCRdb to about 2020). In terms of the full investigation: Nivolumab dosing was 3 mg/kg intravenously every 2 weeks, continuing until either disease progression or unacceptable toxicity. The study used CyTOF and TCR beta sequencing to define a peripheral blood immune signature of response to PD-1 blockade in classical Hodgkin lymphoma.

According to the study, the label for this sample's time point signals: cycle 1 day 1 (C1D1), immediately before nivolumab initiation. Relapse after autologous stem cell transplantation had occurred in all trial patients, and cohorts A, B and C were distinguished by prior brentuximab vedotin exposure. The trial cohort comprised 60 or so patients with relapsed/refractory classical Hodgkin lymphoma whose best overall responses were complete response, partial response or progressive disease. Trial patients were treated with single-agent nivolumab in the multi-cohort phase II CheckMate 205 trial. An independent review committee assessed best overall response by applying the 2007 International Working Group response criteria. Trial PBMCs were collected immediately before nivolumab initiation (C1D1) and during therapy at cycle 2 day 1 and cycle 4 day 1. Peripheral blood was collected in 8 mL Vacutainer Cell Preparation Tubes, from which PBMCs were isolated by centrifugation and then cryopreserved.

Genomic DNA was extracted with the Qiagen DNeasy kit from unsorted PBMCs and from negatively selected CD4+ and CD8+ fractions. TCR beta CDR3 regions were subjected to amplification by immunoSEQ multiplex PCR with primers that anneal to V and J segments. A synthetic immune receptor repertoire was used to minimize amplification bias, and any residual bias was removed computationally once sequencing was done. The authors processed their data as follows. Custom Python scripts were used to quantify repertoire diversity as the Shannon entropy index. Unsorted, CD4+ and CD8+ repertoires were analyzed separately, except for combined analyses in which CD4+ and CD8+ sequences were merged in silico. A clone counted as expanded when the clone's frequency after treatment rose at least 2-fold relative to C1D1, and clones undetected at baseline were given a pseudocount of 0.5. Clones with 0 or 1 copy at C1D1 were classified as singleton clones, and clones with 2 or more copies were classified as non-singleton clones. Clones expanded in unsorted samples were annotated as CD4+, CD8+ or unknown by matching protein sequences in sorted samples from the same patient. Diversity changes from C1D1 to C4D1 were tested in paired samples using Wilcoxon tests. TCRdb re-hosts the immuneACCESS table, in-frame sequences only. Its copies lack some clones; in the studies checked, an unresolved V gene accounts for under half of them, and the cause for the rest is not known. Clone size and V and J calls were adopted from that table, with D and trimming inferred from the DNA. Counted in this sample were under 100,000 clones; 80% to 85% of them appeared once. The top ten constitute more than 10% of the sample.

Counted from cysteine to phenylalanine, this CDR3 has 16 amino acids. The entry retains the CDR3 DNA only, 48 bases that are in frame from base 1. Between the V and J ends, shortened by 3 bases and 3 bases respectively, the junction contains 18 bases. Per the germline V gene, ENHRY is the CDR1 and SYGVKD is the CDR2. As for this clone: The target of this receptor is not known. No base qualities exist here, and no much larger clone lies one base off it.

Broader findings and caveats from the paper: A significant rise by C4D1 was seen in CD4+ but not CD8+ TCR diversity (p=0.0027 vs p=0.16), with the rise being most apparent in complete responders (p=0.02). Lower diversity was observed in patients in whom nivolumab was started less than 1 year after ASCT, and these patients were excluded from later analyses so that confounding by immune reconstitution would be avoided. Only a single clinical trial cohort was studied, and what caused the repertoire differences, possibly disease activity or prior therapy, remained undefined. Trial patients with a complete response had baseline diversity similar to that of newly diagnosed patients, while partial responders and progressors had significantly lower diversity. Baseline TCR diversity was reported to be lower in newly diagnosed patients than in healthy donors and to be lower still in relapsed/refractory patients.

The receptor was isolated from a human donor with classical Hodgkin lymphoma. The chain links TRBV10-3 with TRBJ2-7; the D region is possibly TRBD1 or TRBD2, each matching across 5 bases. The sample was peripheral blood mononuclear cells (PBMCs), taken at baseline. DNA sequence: TGTGCCATCAGTGACTATGAGCAGGGAGCAGACTACGAGCAGTACTTC. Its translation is CAISDYEQGADYEQYF.